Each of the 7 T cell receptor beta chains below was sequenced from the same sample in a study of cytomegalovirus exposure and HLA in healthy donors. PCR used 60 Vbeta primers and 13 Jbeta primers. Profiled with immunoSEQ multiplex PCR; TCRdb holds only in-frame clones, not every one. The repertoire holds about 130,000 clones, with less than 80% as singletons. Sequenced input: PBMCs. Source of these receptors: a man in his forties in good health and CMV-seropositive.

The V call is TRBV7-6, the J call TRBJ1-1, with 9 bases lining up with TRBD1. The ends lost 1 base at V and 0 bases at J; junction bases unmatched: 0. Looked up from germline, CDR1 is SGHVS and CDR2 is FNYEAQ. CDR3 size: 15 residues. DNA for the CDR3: TGTGCCAGCAGCTTAGGGACAGGGGTGAACACTGAAGCTTTCTTT. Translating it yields CASSLGTGVNTEAFF.

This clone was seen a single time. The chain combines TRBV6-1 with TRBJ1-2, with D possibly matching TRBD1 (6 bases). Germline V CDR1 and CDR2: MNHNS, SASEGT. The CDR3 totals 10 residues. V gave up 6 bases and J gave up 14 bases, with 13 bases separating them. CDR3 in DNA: TGTGCCAGCAGCGACTGGGACACTACCTTC. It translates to CASSDWDTTF.

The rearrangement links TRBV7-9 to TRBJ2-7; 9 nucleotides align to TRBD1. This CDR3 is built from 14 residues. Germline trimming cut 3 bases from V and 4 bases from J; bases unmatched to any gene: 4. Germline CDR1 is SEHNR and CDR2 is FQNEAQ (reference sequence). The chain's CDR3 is CASSLGTGKYEQYF. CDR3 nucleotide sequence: TGTGCCAGCAGCTTGGGGACAGGGAAATACGAGCAGTACTTC.

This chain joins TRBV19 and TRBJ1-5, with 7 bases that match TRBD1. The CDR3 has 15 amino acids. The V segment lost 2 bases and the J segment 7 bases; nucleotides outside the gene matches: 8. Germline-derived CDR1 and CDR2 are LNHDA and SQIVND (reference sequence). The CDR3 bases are TGTGCCAGTAGTATAACCAGGGGGGCTCAACAGCCCCAGCATTTT. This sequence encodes CASSITRGAQQPQHF. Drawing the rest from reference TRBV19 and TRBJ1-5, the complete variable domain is DGGITQSPKYLFRKEGQNVTLSCEQNLNHDAMYWYRQDPGQGLRLIYYSQIVNDFQKGDIAEGYSVSREKKESFPLTVTSAQKNPTAFYLCASSITRGAQQPQHFGDGTRLSIL.

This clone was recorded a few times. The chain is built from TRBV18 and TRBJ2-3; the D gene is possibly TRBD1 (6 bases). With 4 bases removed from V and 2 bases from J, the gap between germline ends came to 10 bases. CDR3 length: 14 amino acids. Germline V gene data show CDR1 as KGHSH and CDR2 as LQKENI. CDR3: CASSRQATTDTQYF. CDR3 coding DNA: TGTGCCAGCTCACGACAGGCGACCACAGATACGCAGTATTTT.

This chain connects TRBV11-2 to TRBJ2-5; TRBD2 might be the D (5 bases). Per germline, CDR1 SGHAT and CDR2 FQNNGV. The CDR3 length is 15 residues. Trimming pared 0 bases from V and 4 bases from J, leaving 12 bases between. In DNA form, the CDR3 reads TGTGCCAGCAGCTTAGAGAGGGTCATTGGAGAGACCCAGTACTTC. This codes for CASSLERVIGETQYF.

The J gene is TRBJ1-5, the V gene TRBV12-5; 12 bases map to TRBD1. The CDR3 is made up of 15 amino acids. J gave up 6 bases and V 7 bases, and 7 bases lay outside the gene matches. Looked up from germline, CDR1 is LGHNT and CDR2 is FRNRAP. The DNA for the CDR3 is TGTGCTAGTGTCTTGGGACAGGGGGCAAGTCAGCCCCAGCATTTT. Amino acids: CASVLGQGASQPQHF.